This T cell receptor (beta chain) was captured in a study of identical twins. TCRdb fed the 5' RACE reads into MiXCR, producing one record per CDR3 protein. Of about 690,000 distinct CDR3 sequences listed, 6% to 6.5% were seen once; the top ten hold approximately 2%. Study-wide results and caveats: Memory repertoires showed no such pattern, whereas abundant cord blood beta clonotypes carried fewer insertions. Shared out-of-frame alpha sequences (those common to twins) showed excess low generation probability. For monozygotic twins, models underestimated out-of-frame TCR alpha sharing.

Trimming pared 6 bases from V and 7 bases from J, leaving 21 bases between. Germline CDR1 is LGHNA and CDR2 is YNFKEQ. The length of the CDR3 is 16 residues. This clonotype turned up a few times. Its antigen is as yet unknown. Donors were all healthy Caucasians. The sequenced material came from naive T cells sorted from blood. This receptor was obtained from a man between 18 and 29 years old in good health. The gene calls are TRBV4-2 and TRBJ2-2, with D possibly being TRBD1 or TRBD2 (6 bases each). The CDR3 loop is CASRPVGGPGYGELFF. The CDR3 nucleotides are TGTGCCAGCAGACCCGTTGGGGGGCCCGGGTACGGGGAGCTGTTTTTT.